The 27 T cell receptor beta chains below all came from one sample that was sequenced in a study of shared clonotypes between healthy human individuals. Produced via immunoSEQ multiplex PCR; TCRdb's table is partial and in-frame only. The table records nearly 500,000 clones, 60% to 85% of them present only once. Material: PBMCs. These receptors were taken from a woman aged 40 to 55 in good health. Some clones in this sample may be carry-over from other donors' samples.

The genes are TRBV2 and TRBJ1-6; 7 nucleotides match TRBD1. CDR1 is SNHLY and CDR2 is FYNNEI in the germline V gene. This CDR3 spans 13 amino acids. The junction had 1 base not matched to a gene; V was cut back by 4 bases and J by 7 bases. CDR3 nucleotide sequence: TGTGCCAGCAGTGTGGACAGGAATTCACCCCTCCACTTT. Its protein is CASSVDRNSPLHF.

In its sample, this clone was seen a few times. The rearrangement uses TRBV29-1 and TRBJ1-2; 7 bases are a match to TRBD1. The CDR3 runs 11 residues. Germline trimming cut 8 bases from V and 8 bases from J; bases unmatched to any gene: 8. CDR1 is SQVTM and CDR2 is ANQGSEA in the germline V gene. The CDR3 sequence is CSIQTGPGYTF. In DNA form, the CDR3 reads TGCAGCATACAGACAGGGCCCGGCTACACCTTC.

The chain links TRBV6-1 to TRBJ2-7; D is uncertain. This CDR3 contains 12 residues. Germline-derived CDR1 and CDR2 are MNHNS and SASEGT. Between the trimmed V and J ends, which lost 3 bases and 1 base, there was a span of 4 bases. The CDR3 bases are TGTGCCAGCAGTGATGTTTCCTACGAGCAGTACTTC. This translates into CASSDVSYEQYF.

The chain employs TRBV19 and TRBJ2-7, with a tentative D call TRBD1 (6 bases). In germline, CDR1 is LNHDA, CDR2 SQIVND (reference sequence). Trimming pared 9 bases from V and 3 bases from J, leaving 18 bases between. The CDR3 has 14 amino acids. The CDR3 loop reads CASRDRSKLYEQYF. In DNA, the CDR3 is TGTGCCAGCCGAGACAGGTCCAAACTCTACGAGCAGTACTTC.

A few counts support this clone. J is TRBJ2-7 and V is TRBV27; possible D gene TRBD1, 8 bases. Germline CDR1 MNHEY, CDR2 SMNVEV (reference sequence). Trimming cost V 2 bases and J 1 base, with 12 bases left between them. The CDR3 sequence is 15 residues long. The CDR3 spells CASSLQQGGSYEQYF. The CDR3 DNA follows: TGTGCCAGCAGTTTACAACAGGGGGGGTCCTACGAGCAGTACTTC.

The chain carries TRBV6-1 and TRBJ2-7; D possibly corresponds to TRBD2 (5 bases). Germline V gene lookup returns CDR1 MNHNS and CDR2 SASEGT. V was trimmed by 0 bases and J by 1 base, leaving 10 bases between them. The CDR3 totals 15 residues. As DNA, the CDR3 is TGTGCCAGCAGTGAAGCACCTACTAGGTCCTACGAGCAGTACTTC. Its protein product is CASSEAPTRSYEQYF.

The gene calls are TRBV7-2 and TRBJ1-4, with TRBD1 as a possible D gene (6 bases). Germline CDR1 reads SGHTA; CDR2 reads FQGNSA. The V gene lost 1 base and the J gene lost 8 bases, with 8 bases spanning the gap. This CDR3 is 13 amino acids long. In DNA form, the CDR3 reads TGTGCCAGCAGCTTAGGGGGGACAGAAAAACTGTTTTTT. Protein sequence: CASSLGGTEKLFF.

This chain links TRBV29-1 with TRBJ2-1; D gene unclear. CDR3 size: 13 residues. Deletions cut 2 bases from V and 8 bases from J, with 13 bases between. Germline CDR1 SQVTM, CDR2 ANQGSEA. CDR3 bases: TGCAGCGTTGAACCCTGGGCCCGGGATGAGCAGTTCTTC. The encoded protein is CSVEPWARDEQFF.

V gene TRBV6-6 combines with J gene TRBJ1-5; D uncertain. Trimming left V 5 bases short and J 2 bases short, with 13 bases between. The CDR3 totals 15 residues. Germline CDR1 and CDR2: MNHNY and SVGAGI (reference sequence). CDR3 nucleotide sequence: TGTGCCAGCAGTGACACGAGGCGTGGCAATCAGCCCCAGCATTTT. It codes for CASSDTRRGNQPQHF.

This clone appeared a few times. Other DNA sequences in the same sample also yield this CDR3. The rearrangement joins TRBV7-2 to TRBJ2-7; D remains ambiguous. Germline-derived CDR1 and CDR2 are SGHTA and FQGNSA. The CDR3 contains 15 residues. Trimming shortened V by 6 bases and J by 2 bases, and 17 bases separated the two germline ends. The DNA of the CDR3 is TGTGCCAGCAGTTTCCTCCGCTACTCACCCTACGAGCAGTACTTC. This codes for CASSFLRYSPYEQYF. Based on the CDR3 plus reference TRBV7-2 and TRBJ2-7, the full variable domain is GAGVSQSPSNKVTEKGKDVELRCDPISGHTALYWYRQSLGQGLEFLIYFQGNSAPDKSGLPSDRFSAERTGGSVSTLTIQRTQQEDSAVYLCASSFLRYSPYEQYFGPGTRLTVT.

In DNA, the CDR3 is TGTGCCAGCAGCTTAGGCGCGGACAGGGACGAGCAGTACTTC. As protein: CASSLGADRDEQYF. The chain combines TRBV7-8 with TRBJ2-7, with TRBD1 matching over 8 bases. Trimming cost V 1 base and J 5 bases; bases outside gene matches: 4. The CDR3 contains 14 residues. Germline CDR1 and CDR2: SGHVS and FQNEAQ.

The CDR3 bases are TGTGCCAGCAGTTACCGGCAGCGAAAATCCTACGAGCAGTACTTC. It yields the protein CASSYRQRKSYEQYF. The chain is built from TRBV6-6 and TRBJ2-7; D remains ambiguous. Germline assignment: CDR1 MNHNY and CDR2 SVGAGI (reference sequence). CDR3 length equals 15 residues. Trimming shortened V by 2 bases and J by 1 base, and 12 bases separated the two germline ends.

On this clone itself: This likely reflects a read error, since a far larger clone is one base away. This chain uses TRBV29-1 with TRBJ2-7; TRBD1 is a possible D gene (5 bases). The germline V gene encodes CDR1 SQVTM and CDR2 ANQGSEA. This CDR3 has 15 residues. Trimming left V 6 bases short and J 7 bases short, with 25 bases between. The DNA for the CDR3 is TGCAGCGTAGCCCCAGGGTTTCTCGGGCTTAGGGAGCAGTACTTC. Residues: CSVAPGFLGLREQYF.

The chain employs TRBV25-1 and TRBJ2-7; 7 bases align to TRBD2. The CDR3 spans 15 residues. The V segment lost 5 bases and the J segment 2 bases; nucleotides outside the gene matches: 9. The germline gives CDR1 MGHDK, CDR2 SYGVNS. The CDR3 nucleotides read TGTGCCAGCAGTCCGGGGAGGGAAGACCCCTACGAGCAGTACTTC. It yields the protein CASSPGREDPYEQYF.

Concerning this clone itself: A read error is likely here: a far larger clone is one base away. The chain links TRBV28 to TRBJ1-5; D remains unclear. The germline V and J ends were trimmed by 6 bases and 0 bases, with 6 bases remaining between them. This CDR3 is 13 amino acids long. Germline V CDR1 and CDR2: MDHEN, SYDVKM. In nucleotides, the CDR3 is TGTGCCAGCAGGAGAAATAGCAATCAGCCCCAGCATTTT. Protein sequence: CASRRNSNQPQHF.

The rearrangement joins TRBV5-1 to TRBJ2-5; D is unclear. The CDR3 consists of 15 residues. V lost 4 bases and J lost 4, with 17 bases in between. Germline V gives CDR1 SGHRS, CDR2 YFSETQ. The CDR3 DNA reads as TGCGCCAGCAGCCCACTAACCTCGGTATCAGAGACCCAGTACTTC. Protein: CASSPLTSVSETQYF.

CDR3 DNA sequence: TGTGCCAGTAGTAGCCATCCCCGGTCGAATGAGCAGTTCTTC. As protein: CASSSHPRSNEQFF. The chain combines TRBV19 with TRBJ2-1; no clear D gene. V gave up 4 bases and J gave up 7 bases, with 14 bases separating them. The CDR3 is 14 residues long. CDR1 and CDR2 from the germline V gene are LNHDA and SQIVND (reference sequence).

Turning to this clone: This sequence may be a read error, since a much larger clone differs from it by one base. The chain recombines TRBV5-1 with TRBJ1-5, with 12 bases fitting TRBD1. The CDR3 contains 15 residues. V gave up 4 bases and J gave up 8 bases; unmatched junction bases: 7. The germline V gene encodes CDR1 SGHRS and CDR2 YFSETQ. CDR3 sequence reads: CASSRGQGAGEPQHF. The DNA for the CDR3 is TGCGCCAGCAGCCGGGGACAGGGGGCCGGGGAGCCCCAGCATTTT.

The chain has TRBV7-3 and TRBJ2-2, with D perhaps matching TRBD2 (6 bases). CDR1 is SGHTA, CDR2 FQGTGA, per germline. The length of the CDR3 is 16 residues. The ends were cut back, 4 bases at V and 5 bases at J, with 17 bases in the middle. The CDR3 coding sequence is TGTGCCAGCAGCTCCCGGACTAAAAAGGAGACCGGGGAGCTGTTTTTT. Its protein is CASSSRTKKETGELFF.

The chain is built from TRBV25-1 and TRBJ2-5, with D uncertain. The CDR3 has 14 residues. V lost 5 bases and J 1 base, leaving 11 bases between the germline ends. CDR1 is MGHDK and CDR2 is SYGVNS in the germline V gene. The CDR3 DNA reads as TGTGCCAGCAGTCCCCGCTGGAGCCAAGAGACCCAGTACTTC. Residues: CASSPRWSQETQYF.

The chain joins TRBV14 to TRBJ1-3; D not resolved. Germline CDR1 is SGHDN and CDR2 is FVKESK. The CDR3 runs to 14 residues. The germline V and J ends were trimmed by 4 bases and 0 bases, with 7 bases remaining between them. The DNA of the CDR3 is TGTGCCAGCAGCCCCAGCCGCTCTGGAAACACCATATATTTT. This sequence encodes CASSPSRSGNTIYF.

The CDR3 spells CASNPGDLYGYTF. CDR3 nucleotide sequence: TGTGCCAGCAACCCAGGAGACCTCTATGGCTACACCTTC. The V and J genes are TRBV9 and TRBJ1-2, with unresolved D. The CDR3 sequence is 13 residues long. Germline V gives CDR1 SGDLS, CDR2 YYNGEE. V lost 6 bases to trimming and J lost 4 bases, with 13 bases between them.

The CDR3 here is CASSFVQGAIGAFF. The CDR3 DNA reads as TGTGCCAGCAGTTTCGTACAGGGGGCCATTGGCGCTTTCTTT. V and J are TRBV28 and TRBJ1-1, with 9 bases matching TRBD1. With V trimmed by 3 bases and J by 11 bases, 10 bases remained unmatched. The CDR3 totals 14 residues. CDR1 MDHEN and CDR2 SYDVKM come from the germline V gene.

V usage is TRBV27 and J usage is TRBJ2-3; unclear D gene. This CDR3 region has 14 residues. CDR1 and CDR2 (germline): MNHEY, SMNVEV (reference sequence). The V end lost 6 bases, the J end lost 0 bases, and 10 bases lay between the germline ends. CDR3 residues: CASRVVPSTDTQYF. As DNA, the CDR3 is TGTGCCAGCAGGGTCGTCCCTAGCACAGATACGCAGTATTTT.

This chain uses TRBV5-6 with TRBJ2-3, with D unresolved. The germline CDR1 and CDR2 sequences are SGHDT and YYEEEE. The germline V and J ends were trimmed by 6 bases and 0 bases, with 8 bases remaining between them. The CDR3 is 13 amino acids. The CDR3 is CASTLTSTDTQYF. CDR3 in DNA: TGTGCCAGCACACTTACCAGCACAGATACGCAGTATTTT.

A few counts support this clone. The genes are TRBV19 and TRBJ2-6; 7 positions agree with TRBD1. CDR1 LNHDA and CDR2 SQIVND come from the germline V gene (reference sequence). Germline trimming cut 4 bases from V and 0 bases from J; bases unmatched to any gene: 6. The CDR3 has 17 amino acids. The CDR3 DNA reads as TGTGCCAGTAGTACAGGGGGTCGAAGCTCTGGGGCCAACGTCCTGACTTTC. It codes for CASSTGGRSSGANVLTF.

CDR3 DNA sequence: TGTGCCAGCAGACGTCCTAGACTAGTCTCCAGCTCCTACGAGCAGTACTTC. As protein: CASRRPRLVSSSYEQYF. The rearrangement uses TRBV28 and TRBJ2-7; maybe TRBD2 (6 bases). Per the germline V gene, CDR1 is MDHEN and CDR2 is SYDVKM. This CDR3 has 17 residues. Trimming cost V 6 bases and J 0 bases, with 21 bases left between them.